This T cell receptor (beta chain) appears in the sequencing data of a study of blood T cells in healthy people across ages. Study-wide results and limits: A greater number of naive CD4+ cells and higher diversity distinguished long-lived donors from aged donors.

This clonotype appeared many times. Its cognate antigen is unknown. Using a J-beta primer mix together with a sample-barcoded 5' primer, a second PCR was run for about 6 to 12 cycles. TCRdb fed the 5' RACE reads into MiXCR, producing one record per CDR3 protein. The sample lists 1.5 million to 1.8 million distinct CDR3 sequences, approximately 39% occurring once. Trimming took off 4 bases at V and 7 bases at J, with 7 bases between the two ends. The CDR3 runs to 11 residues. Input material: blood. V is TRBV12-3 or TRBV12-4 and J is TRBJ1-2; D remains unclear. The clonotype was recovered from a woman under 30 in good health. The CDR3 DNA is TGTGCCAGCAGTTCAGAGACTGGCTACACCTTC. It specifies CASSSETGYTF.